The 29 T cell receptor beta chains below were found in one sample sequenced in a study of blood T cell repertoires in COVID-19. Here immunoSEQ multiplex PCR was the method, and the copy in TCRdb shows in-frame clones only, minus some. The sample has about 140,000 clones; about 82% are singletons. The sample consisted of peripheral blood. The receptors shown here come from an elderly woman with active or convalescent COVID-19.

This chain connects TRBV5-4 to TRBJ1-1; D is ambiguous. The length of the CDR3 is 14 residues. V was clipped by 2 bases and J by 3 bases, with 11 bases between them. Germline values: CDR1 SGHNT, CDR2 YYREEE (reference sequence). The CDR3, as DNA: TGTGCCAGCAGCTTAATTGCTGGAGACACTGAAGCTTTCTTT. This codes for CASSLIAGDTEAFF.

This clone came up a few times. The chain uses TRBV19 and TRBJ1-3; TRBD1 matches 7 bases. The CDR3 sequence is 14 residues long. J was trimmed by 4 bases and V by 6 bases; bases with no gene match: 6. From germline, CDR1 is LNHDA and CDR2 SQIVND (reference sequence). The CDR3: CASSRQGGGNTIYF. The CDR3 DNA sequence: TGTGCCAGTAGCCGACAGGGTGGGGGAAACACCATATATTTT.

The rearrangement uses TRBV10-1 and TRBJ2-3; D is possibly TRBD2 (5 bases). CDR3 length: 13 residues. V shed 6 bases and J shed 5 bases, with 12 bases lying between them. Per the germline V gene, CDR1 is WNHNN and CDR2 is SYGVQD (reference sequence). Here the CDR3 DNA reads TGCGCCAGCAGCCCAACTAGATTAGATACGCAGTATTTT. It yields the protein CASSPTRLDTQYF.

This clone was observed a single time. The chain couples TRBV19 to TRBJ1-1, with D unclear. The length of the CDR3 is 14 residues. Germline loops: CDR1 LNHDA, CDR2 SQIVND (reference sequence). V was pared by 6 bases and J by 3 bases, with 14 bases between. As DNA, the CDR3 is TGTGCCAGTAGGGTGACAAGGCTGTACACTGAAGCTTTCTTT. Translation gives CASRVTRLYTEAFF.

CDR3 residues: CASSPLGDEQYF. As DNA, the CDR3 is TGTGCCAGCAGTCCCCTCGGGGACGAGCAGTACTTC. The chain couples TRBV6-5 to TRBJ2-7; a weak D match, TRBD2 (5 bases). Trimming stripped 5 bases from V and 5 bases from J, with 10 bases between. The CDR3 totals 12 residues. Germline V gives CDR1 MNHEY, CDR2 SVGAGI.

V is TRBV29-1 and J is TRBJ1-1; no clear D gene. Germline-derived CDR1 and CDR2 are SQVTM and ANQGSEA. Trimming removed 3 bases from V and 4 bases from J, with 12 bases in between. There are 13 residues in the CDR3. Written as DNA, the CDR3 is TGCAGCGTTGATTACCGGGGATCCACTGAAGCTTTCTTT. As protein: CSVDYRGSTEAFF.

This rearrangement joins TRBV6-5 to TRBJ1-2; TRBD1 might be the D (6 bases). The length of the CDR3 is 12 residues. V gave up 5 bases and J gave up 8 bases, with 12 bases separating them. CDR1 and CDR2 from the germline V gene are MNHEY and SVGAGI. The CDR3 DNA follows: TGTGCCAGCAGTCTCCTGGACAGAGGCTACACCTTC. This codes for CASSLLDRGYTF.

This clone was found once. V and J are TRBV28 and TRBJ1-1; a possible D gene is TRBD1 (5 bases). V gave up 6 bases and J gave up 6 bases, with 23 bases separating them. Germline lookup yields CDR1 MDHEN and CDR2 SYDVKM. This CDR3 has 16 residues. The CDR3 sequence is CASRPIGGRDSSEAFF. The DNA for the CDR3 is TGTGCCAGCAGACCAATTGGAGGGAGGGACTCGTCTGAAGCTTTCTTT.

This clone was counted between two and nine times. The gene calls are TRBV2 and TRBJ1-5; D is uncertain. CDR1 SNHLY and CDR2 FYNNEI come from the germline V gene. The CDR3 runs 12 residues. V lost 2 bases to trimming and J lost 5 bases, with 4 bases between them. The CDR3 loop is CASSESYQPQHF. In nucleotides, the CDR3 is TGTGCCAGCAGTGAAAGCTATCAGCCCCAGCATTTT.

This clone was seen just once. This rearrangement joins TRBV29-1 to TRBJ1-2; D perhaps matches TRBD1 (5 bases). The CDR3 length is 13 residues. Per the germline V gene, CDR1 is SQVTM and CDR2 is ANQGSEA. With 4 bases removed from V and 13 bases from J, the gap between germline ends came to 22 bases. This chain's CDR3 is CSVVPGTRGEGTF. CDR3 DNA: TGCAGCGTTGTCCCCGGGACTCGTGGAGAGGGCACCTTC.

The J gene is TRBJ1-4, the V gene TRBV29-1; 10 nucleotides agree with TRBD1. Unmatched junction bases numbered 4, after V lost 4 bases and J lost 5 bases. Germline CDR1 and CDR2: SQVTM and ANQGSEA. The CDR3 covers 14 residues. The DNA for the CDR3 is TGCAGCGTTGGGATGGGACAGGGGAATGAAAAACTGTTTTTT. Protein product: CSVGMGQGNEKLFF.

V usage is TRBV5-1 and J usage is TRBJ2-3; D may be TRBD2 (5 bases). The CDR3 is 13 amino acids. V lost 4 bases to trimming and J lost 5 bases, with 11 bases between them. The V gene's germline CDR1 is SGHRS and CDR2 YFSETQ. CDR3 in amino acids: CASSQDWQDTQYF. DNA of the CDR3: TGCGCCAGCAGCCAGGACTGGCAAGATACGCAGTATTTT.

J is TRBJ2-1 and V is TRBV12-5, with 9 bases lining up with TRBD1. J lost 8 bases, V lost 0 bases, and 17 bases had no gene match. CDR3 length equals 19 residues. Per germline, CDR1 LGHNT and CDR2 FRNRAP. The CDR3 region is CASGLVLSLTGGSHDEQFF. The CDR3 DNA is TGTGCTAGTGGTTTGGTACTGAGTCTGACAGGGGGATCGCACGATGAGCAGTTCTTC.

The rearrangement links TRBV5-1 to TRBJ2-5; 7 positions match TRBD1. Trimming cost V 6 bases and J 5 bases; bases outside gene matches: 16. The CDR3 is made up of 16 amino acids. Germline CDR1 reads SGHRS; CDR2 reads YFSETQ. CDR3 sequence reads: CASIRRGGNRGETQYF. The CDR3 DNA sequence: TGCGCCAGCATTCGAAGAGGGGGCAACCGAGGGGAGACCCAGTACTTC.

As DNA, the CDR3 is TGTGCCAGCAGCGTAGATCCAGGGGGTCCCAAGCAGTACTTC. Translated, it gives CASSVDPGGPKQYF. The V and J genes are TRBV9 and TRBJ2-7; 7 nucleotides agree with TRBD1. This CDR3 has 14 residues. Germline CDR1 SGDLS, CDR2 YYNGEE. V lost 0 bases, J lost 8 bases, and 8 bases stayed unmatched. Combining the CDR3 with reference TRBV9 and TRBJ2-7 gives the whole variable domain DSGVTQTPKHLITATGQRVTLRCSPRSGDLSVYWYQQSLDQGLQFLIQYYNGEERAKGNILERFSAQQFPDLHSELNLSSLELGDSALYFCASSVDPGGPKQYFGPGTRLTVT.

The chain couples TRBV12-3 or TRBV12-4 to TRBJ1-2; the match to TRBD1 covers 8 bases. The CDR3 totals 13 residues. Trimming at V came to 6 bases and at J to 8 bases, leaving 8 bases not matched to a gene. The chain's CDR3 is CASRKTGAYGYTF. CDR3 sequence (DNA): TGTGCCAGCAGGAAGACAGGGGCTTACGGCTACACCTTC.

V gene TRBV7-8 combines with J gene TRBJ2-5; no reliable D call. V lost 5 bases and J lost 5, with 12 bases in between. Germline CDR1 SGHVS, CDR2 FQNEAQ. The CDR3 has 13 amino acids. CDR3 sequence (DNA): TGTGCCAGCAGCCTGGGTACGAGGGAGACCCAGTACTTC. Residues: CASSLGTRETQYF.

The chain uses TRBV29-1 and TRBJ2-3; D may be TRBD1 (5 bases). V lost 6 bases, J lost 1 base, and 11 bases lay in between. The CDR3 has 13 amino acids. The germline gives CDR1 SQVTM, CDR2 ANQGSEA. The CDR3 loop is CSVRGRGTDTQYF. DNA for the CDR3: TGCAGCGTACGAGGCAGGGGCACAGATACGCAGTATTTT.

The CDR3 nucleotides are TGTGCCAGCAGCTTGACCCGGGGGTACACCGGGGAGCTGTTTTTT. It is translated as CASSLTRGYTGELFF. The chain has TRBV5-4 and TRBJ2-2, with D tentatively TRBD2 (6 bases). CDR1 and CDR2 from the germline V gene are SGHNT and YYREEE (reference sequence). The germline V and J ends were trimmed by 1 base and 3 bases, with 10 bases remaining between them. This CDR3 region has 15 residues.

This clone was seen a single time. This chain links TRBV7-6 with TRBJ1-4; perhaps TRBD1 as D (6 bases). With 0 bases removed from V and 5 bases from J, the gap between germline ends came to 7 bases. This CDR3 spans 14 amino acids. Germline assignment: CDR1 SGHVS and CDR2 FNYEAQ. The CDR3 region is CASSLAQGNEKLFF. Here the CDR3 DNA reads TGTGCCAGCAGCTTAGCACAGGGAAATGAAAAACTGTTTTTT.

There are a few counts of this clone. The chain is built from TRBV7-8 and TRBJ1-2; the match to TRBD1 covers 12 bases. V was clipped by 5 bases and J by 6 bases; unmatched bases: 7. Per germline, CDR1 SGHVS and CDR2 FQNEAQ. The CDR3 has 15 residues. CDR3 in DNA: TGTGCCAGCAGCGGGTCGGGACAGGGGGCCGATGGCTACACCTTC. This gives the protein CASSGSGQGADGYTF.

The CDR3 coding sequence is TGCGCCAGCAGCCAGGTCGCGGGGGTTGGGAACATTCAGTACTTC. This translates into CASSQVAGVGNIQYF. The J gene is TRBJ2-4, the V gene TRBV5-1; 7 bases fit TRBD2. V was pared by 4 bases and J by 7 bases, with 11 bases of the junction left unmatched. This CDR3 is 15 amino acids long. Germline V gives CDR1 SGHRS, CDR2 YFSETQ.

This chain joins TRBV6-1 and TRBJ1-5; D is unresolved. The CDR3 loop spans 13 amino acids. CDR1 is MNHNS, CDR2 SASEGT, per germline. V shed 1 base and J shed 5 bases, with 6 bases lying between them. The CDR3 DNA reads as TGTGCCAGCAGTGAAGAGGGAGATCAGCCCCAGCATTTT. Translated, it gives CASSEEGDQPQHF.

This rearrangement joins TRBV5-6 to TRBJ1-1; TRBD1 might be the D (5 bases). This CDR3 is 13 amino acids long. The germline gives CDR1 SGHDT, CDR2 YYEEEE. The V end lost 5 bases, the J end lost 6 bases, and 14 bases lay between the germline ends. CDR3 nucleotide sequence: TGTGCCAGCAGGAGCCGGACAAGATCTGAAGCTTTCTTT. It yields the protein CASRSRTRSEAFF. The entire variable domain, with the rest obtained from reference TRBV5-6 and TRBJ1-1, is as follows: DAGVTQSPTHLIKTRGQQVTLRCSPKSGHDTVSWYQQALGQGPQFIFQYYEEEERQRGNFPDRFSGHQFPNYSSELNVNALLLGDSALYLCASRSRTRSEAFFGQGTRLTVV.

This chain links TRBV7-3 with TRBJ2-1; possibly TRBD2 for D (7 bases). This CDR3 has 14 amino acids. Per germline, CDR1 SGHTA and CDR2 FQGTGA. V was pared by 5 bases and J by 9 bases, with 17 bases between. The CDR3 DNA is TGTGCCAGCAGCGAAAGGGGGGGCGTTCCTGAGCAGTTCTTC. It translates to CASSERGGVPEQFF.

This clone was seen a few times. As DNA, the CDR3 is TGTGCCAGCAGCAAATGGACAGGGGTACGCTCACCCCTCCACTTT. As protein: CASSKWTGVRSPLHF. V and J are TRBV7-9 and TRBJ1-6; 9 nucleotides agree with TRBD1. This CDR3 region has 15 residues. From germline, CDR1 is SEHNR and CDR2 FQNEAQ (reference sequence). With V trimmed by 5 bases and J by 10 bases, 9 bases remained unmatched.

The V and J genes are TRBV3-1 (or the pseudogene TRBV3-2) and TRBJ2-7; tentatively, D is TRBD2 (6 bases). The CDR3 spans 15 residues. Germline V gene sequence: CDR1 LGHDT, CDR2 YNNKEL (reference sequence). Between the trimmed V and J ends, which lost 0 bases and 4 bases, there was a span of 13 bases. The CDR3 spells CASSQDWRGGYEQYF. The DNA of the CDR3 is TGTGCCAGCAGCCAAGATTGGCGGGGCGGTTACGAGCAGTACTTC.

There are many counts of this clone. The chain joins TRBV27 to TRBJ1-1; 10 bases align to TRBD1. CDR1 and CDR2 from the germline V gene are MNHEY and SMNVEV (reference sequence). Trimming took 5 bases from V and 7 from J; bases not matched to a gene: 10. CDR3 length: 15 amino acids. The CDR3 is CASSPLTGGRVEAFF. The CDR3 DNA follows: TGTGCCAGCAGTCCTCTGACAGGGGGCAGGGTTGAAGCTTTCTTT.

The rearrangement uses TRBV5-6 and TRBJ2-5; D perhaps matches TRBD1 (6 bases). This CDR3 is built from 17 residues. V lost 5 bases and J lost 2, with 22 bases in between. Per germline, CDR1 SGHDT and CDR2 YYEEEE. CDR3 coding DNA: TGTGCCAGCAGGTCGGGGATGGCAGGGGTTCGTCAAGAGACCCAGTACTTC. Its protein is CASRSGMAGVRQETQYF.